This T cell receptor (beta chain) was profiled in a study of blood T cell repertoires in COVID-19 (dated by TCRdb to 2018 to 2021). Regarding the research as a whole: Samples from collaborators originated in the United States, Italy and Spain and spanned both the acute and convalescent phases of COVID-19. Where available, HLA class I and class II types were obtained from metadata supplied by the sample provider rather than from assay-based typing. A freely available public database, intended as a resource for researchers studying the immune response to SARS-CoV-2, is where the repertoires were released. The material from the prospective study consisted of cDNA or gDNA derived from T cells, B-cell-depleted T cells, or PBMCs. A de-identified subject ID, COVID-19 status, age in years and sex were almost always included in the sample metadata. The dataset comprised deeply sampled blood TCRbeta repertoires from subjects exposed to, actively infected with, or recovered from COVID-19. The samples were drawn from the first 160 participants of the ongoing ImmuneRACE study and from over 950 subjects provided by 6 global collaborators.

Here is what the overall study found, with its caveats: The amount of clinical and demographic metadata varied by source and participant and was provided uncurated.

Whole blood was collected in K2EDTA tubes by collaborating institutions according to the institutions' own protocols. For TCRbeta analysis, collaborators shipped samples in one of three forms: frozen whole blood, isolated PBMCs, or DNA extracted from either of those sample types. The CDR3 covers 13 residues, taking in both the cysteine and the phenylalanine. The read is trimmed to its CDR3 DNA, 39 bases read in frame from base 1. V is cut by 5 bases and J by 11 bases, and the space between the germline ends is 18 bases. CDR1 SGHAT and CDR2 FQNNGV were looked up in the germline V gene. TCRbeta CDR3 regions were amplified from genomic DNA by means of the immunoSEQ Assay, a bias-controlled multiplex PCR. In the authors' own workflow: Nucleated cell counts per sample were estimated from amplification of reference gene primers within the assay. To quantify the absolute abundance of each unique TCRbeta CDR3 rearrangement, sequence reads were collapsed and filtered. For each sample, productive Simpson clonality was calculated as the square root of Simpson's diversity index across productive rearrangements. TCRdb re-hosts the immuneACCESS table, in-frame sequences only. Its copies lack some clones; in the studies checked, an unresolved V gene accounts for under half of them, and the cause for the rest is not known. For V, J and clone size, that table is used; D and trimming come from the DNA. The sample includes over 85,000 clones, with 70% to 90% observed a single time. Together, the top ten hold approximately 2% of the sample.

Worth noting for this clone: Its antigen is unknown. No much larger clonotype is one base removed from it; base qualities were not supplied.

The sequence is built from TRBV11-2 and TRBJ1-2; tentative D gene TRBD1, with 6 bases matching. The sequencing input was peripheral blood. This sequence was found in a man over 45 with active COVID-19. Here is the DNA: TGTGCCAGCAGCCCATTGGACAGACCGAGGTACACCTTC. This translates into CASSPLDRPRYTF.